The 15 T cell receptor beta chains below come from one sample, sequenced in a study of shared clonotypes between healthy human individuals. Sequenced by immunoSEQ multiplex PCR; TCRdb stores in-frame clones only, minus some. The sample carries 2 million to 2.5 million clones, 93% recorded once. What was sequenced was naive CD4+ T cells from PBMCs. The sample's subset: CD45RA+ positively selected. The origin of the receptors is a man between 18 and 29 years old in good health. Some clones in this sample may be carry-over from other donors' samples.

V and J are TRBV10-3 and TRBJ1-5, with D possibly being TRBD1 (5 bases). CDR1 and CDR2 (germline): ENHRY, SYGVKD. The CDR3 extends over 13 amino acids. V was shortened by 6 bases and J by 4 bases, with 10 bases between the two germline ends. In DNA form, the CDR3 reads TGTGCCATCAGGGCAGGGCTGAATCAGCCCCAGCATTTT. It translates to CAIRAGLNQPQHF.

J is TRBJ1-2 and V is TRBV19; maybe TRBD1 (5 bases). Deletions cut 7 bases from V and 4 bases from J, with 19 bases between. Germline-derived CDR1 and CDR2 are LNHDA and SQIVND (reference sequence). CDR3 size: 15 residues. CDR3 sequence (DNA): TGTGCCAGTATAAGCAGGGCGGCCGCCCTCTATGGCTACACCTTC. Translation gives CASISRAAALYGYTF.

The V call is TRBV28, the J call TRBJ2-7, with 7 bases that match TRBD1. V was clipped by 5 bases and J by 4 bases; unmatched bases: 11. CDR1 and CDR2 from the germline V gene are MDHEN and SYDVKM. The length of the CDR3 is 15 residues. As DNA, the CDR3 is TGTGCCAGCAGTCCCCGAATCGACAGGGCGTACGAGCAGTACTTC. Protein sequence: CASSPRIDRAYEQYF.

The chain uses TRBV27 and TRBJ2-2; 7 bases align to TRBD2. The V segment lost 6 bases and the J segment 5 bases; nucleotides outside the gene matches: 9. Germline assignment: CDR1 MNHEY and CDR2 SMNVEV (reference sequence). CDR3 size: 15 residues. Written as DNA, the CDR3 is TGTGCCAGCAGATCGACGGGAGGAGAAACCGGGGAGCTGTTTTTT. It specifies CASRSTGGETGELFF.

V gene TRBV5-1 combines with J gene TRBJ2-7; weak D call: TRBD2 (6 bases). V lost 4 bases and J lost 3, with 8 bases in between. Looked up from germline, CDR1 is SGHRS and CDR2 is YFSETQ. The CDR3 has 12 amino acids. CDR3 sequence (DNA): TGCGCCAGCAGCCGGGACTTCTACGAGCAGTACTTC. It specifies CASSRDFYEQYF. Full variable domain (rest looked up from reference TRBV5-1 and TRBJ2-7): KAGVTQTPRYLIKTRGQQVTLSCSPISGHRSVSWYQQTPGQGLQFLFEYFSETQRNKGNFPGRFSGRQFSNSRSEMNVSTLELGDSALYLCASSRDFYEQYFGPGTRLTVT.

This clone was detected only a few times. The same CDR3 can be traced to other DNA sequences in this sample. This rearrangement joins TRBV29-1 to TRBJ1-1; TRBD1 matches 9 bases. There are 13 residues in the CDR3. The V gene's germline CDR1 is SQVTM and CDR2 ANQGSEA. The V segment lost 3 bases and the J segment 2 bases; nucleotides outside the gene matches: 1. The DNA for the CDR3 is TGCAGCGTTGAGGGACAGGGCAACACTGAAGCTTTCTTT. Translating it yields CSVEGQGNTEAFF.

V is TRBV18 and J is TRBJ2-6, with 8 nucleotides matching TRBD2. Germline assignment: CDR1 KGHSH and CDR2 LQKENI. Trimming took 3 bases from V and 0 from J; bases not matched to a gene: 4. The CDR3 is 17 amino acids. Written as DNA, the CDR3 is TGTGCCAGCTCACCCCGGGGGGGTACCTCTGGGGCCAACGTCCTGACTTTC. This gives the protein CASSPRGGTSGANVLTF. The variable domain in full, with the rest retrieved from reference TRBV18 and TRBJ2-6, is NAGVMQNPRHLVRRRGQEARLRCSPMKGHSHVYWYRQLPEEGLKFMVYLQKENIIDESGMPKERFSAEFPKEGPSILRIQQVVRGDSAAYFCASSPRGGTSGANVLTFGAGSRLTVL.

This clone was counted a single time. Being one base from a much bigger clone, this may be a read error. The chain has TRBV7-9 and TRBJ2-3, with a tentative D call TRBD1 (5 bases). The CDR3 is 14 residues long. The germline V and J ends were trimmed by 1 base and 2 bases, with 7 bases remaining between them. In germline, CDR1 is SEHNR, CDR2 FQNEAQ (reference sequence). CDR3 region: CASSLEGNTDTQYF. CDR3 nucleotide sequence: TGTGCCAGCAGCTTAGAGGGGAACACAGATACGCAGTATTTT.

This chain links TRBV6-5 with TRBJ2-1, with TRBD1 identical over 7 bases. The CDR3 loop spans 14 amino acids. Unmatched junction bases numbered 13, after V lost 7 bases and J lost 10 bases. CDR1 MNHEY and CDR2 SVGAGI come from the germline V gene. In DNA form, the CDR3 reads TGTGCCAGCACAGGGGGAGTGTATGTTAGGGAGCAGTTCTTC. Residues: CASTGGVYVREQFF.

V and J are TRBV19 and TRBJ1-2, with TRBD1 identical over 9 bases. Germline loops: CDR1 LNHDA, CDR2 SQIVND (reference sequence). The CDR3 has 13 residues. J gave up 4 bases and V 6 bases, and 3 bases lay outside the gene matches. The CDR3 reads CASRGQGSYGYTF. CDR3 DNA sequence: TGTGCCAGTAGAGGACAGGGGTCCTATGGCTACACCTTC. The variable domain in full, with the rest retrieved from reference TRBV19 and TRBJ1-2, is DGGITQSPKYLFRKEGQNVTLSCEQNLNHDAMYWYRQDPGQGLRLIYYSQIVNDFQKGDIAEGYSVSREKKESFPLTVTSAQKNPTAFYLCASRGQGSYGYTFGSGTRLTVV.

The chain carries TRBV9 and TRBJ2-7; 11 nucleotides line up with TRBD1. CDR1 and CDR2 from the germline V gene are SGDLS and YYNGEE. Unmatched junction bases numbered 6, after V lost 3 bases and J lost 4 bases. This CDR3 spans 15 amino acids. The CDR3, as DNA: TGTGCCAGCAGCGGAAGGACAGGGGGCAAATACGAGCAGTACTTC. Protein product: CASSGRTGGKYEQYF.

The V and J genes are TRBV11-2 and TRBJ2-3, with 15 bases aligning to TRBD2. CDR3 length: 18 residues. Germline values: CDR1 SGHAT, CDR2 FQNNGV. The trim removed 5 bases at V and 1 base at J, leaving 7 bases unmatched. CDR3 coding DNA: TGTGCCAGCAGCACCGGGACTAGCGGGAGGTACGGCACAGATACGCAGTATTTT. Its translation: CASSTGTSGRYGTDTQYF.

The rearrangement uses TRBV11-2 and TRBJ1-1, with no clear D. The germline V gene has CDR1 SGHAT and CDR2 FQNNGV. The CDR3 covers 15 residues. Trimming pared 0 bases from V and 3 bases from J, leaving 11 bases between. CDR3 in amino acids: CASSLERVVHTEAFF. CDR3 nucleotides: TGTGCCAGCAGCTTAGAGAGGGTGGTTCACACTGAAGCTTTCTTT.

The genes are TRBV18 and TRBJ2-3; 8 bases match TRBD2. Germline V gene data show CDR1 as KGHSH and CDR2 as LQKENI. Trimming at V came to 2 bases and at J to 0 bases, leaving 10 bases not matched to a gene. The CDR3 consists of 18 residues. CDR3 sequence reads: CASSPSAGAHLSTDTQYF. CDR3 in DNA: TGTGCCAGCTCACCATCAGCGGGAGCCCATCTTAGCACAGATACGCAGTATTTT.

The gene calls are TRBV6-6 and TRBJ2-3; D is undetermined. The germline V and J ends were trimmed by 5 bases and 8 bases, with 11 bases remaining between them. Germline V lookup: CDR1 MNHNY, CDR2 SVGAGI (reference sequence). The CDR3 consists of 12 residues. CDR3 sequence (DNA): TGTGCCAGCAGTCCCCTAGTGAGTACGCAGTATTTT. Protein: CASSPLVSTQYF.